The rows below give T cell receptor beta chains drawn from one sample of a study of CD8+ T cells in alopecia areata. Using immunoSEQ multiplex PCR, the repertoire was profiled, and TCRdb retains in-frame clones only, with some absent. In the table there are roughly 120,000 clones, about two fifths of which are singletons. Sequencing input: CD4+ T cells sorted from blood. The receptor set was obtained from a human donor with alopecia areata. Both conserved end residues are part of each CDR3. The D gene is left open where the match is weak. Expanded clones get a size class; other rows say once, few or many, or leave the size out.

D gene | J gene | V gene | CDR3 length | clone size | CDR3 DNA | CDR3 protein
. | TRBJ2-1 | TRBV6-5 | 14 | . | TGTGCCAGCAGACAGGGTGGGACTCACAATGAGCAGTTCTTC | CASRQGGTHNEQFF
. | TRBJ1-5 | TRBV19 | 14 | few | TGTGCCAGTAGTATCCAAGCTTCCAATCAGCCCCAGCATTTT | CASSIQASNQPQHF
. | TRBJ2-5 | TRBV7-9 | 14 | . | TGTGCCAGCAGCCTCGCCGCCCCTGGAGAGACCCAGTACTTC | CASSLAAPGETQYF
. | TRBJ2-7 | TRBV6-6 | 12 | few | TGTGCCAGCAGTACCACGACGGGAGAGCAGTACTTC | CASSTTTGEQYF
TRBD1 | TRBJ2-1 | TRBV28 | 16 | few | TGTGCCAGCAGTTTTGGGACAGGGACTTTCTACAATGAGCAGTTCTTC | CASSFGTGTFYNEQFF
. | TRBJ2-2 | TRBV18 | 12 | few | TGTGCCAGTTCAACCGACACCGGGGAGCTGTTTTTT | CASSTDTGELFF
. | TRBJ2-3 | TRBV5-1 | 15 | . | TGCGCCAGCAGCTTTAGCTCTCCCGGGGTAGATACGCAGTATTTT | CASSFSSPGVDTQYF
. | TRBJ2-7 | TRBV6-6 | 15 | . | TGTGCCAGCAGTTATACTCAGGGCCTCGGCAACGAGCAGTACTTC | CASSYTQGLGNEQYF
. | TRBJ1-2 | TRBV7-2 | 14 | . | TGTGCCAGCAGCCCCCGGACACCTAACTATGGCTACACCTTC | CASSPRTPNYGYTF
TRBD1 | TRBJ2-2 | TRBV14 | 15 | few | TGTGCCAGCAGCCGTCCAGGGGGTCTCGCCGGGGAGCTGTTTTTT | CASSRPGGLAGELFF
. | TRBJ2-7 | TRBV29-1 | 10 | few | TGCAGCGTTGGAGTCCGGGAGCAGTACTTC | CSVGVREQYF
. | TRBJ2-3 | TRBV29-1 | 13 | few | TGCAGCGTTGAAACAGGGAGCACAGATACGCAGTATTTT | CSVETGSTDTQYF
. | TRBJ2-7 | TRBV19 | 15 | few | TGTGCCAGTAGTATAGACCCCACCAGGGGCGGGGAGCAGTACTTC | CASSIDPTRGGEQYF
. | TRBJ2-1 | TRBV29-1 | 11 | few | TGCAGCGCAGGAAGCTACAATGAGCAGTTCTTC | CSAGSYNEQFF
TRBD1 | TRBJ2-1 | TRBV27 | 15 | few | TGTGCCAGCACCCCGGACAGGGGCGGATACAATGAGCAGTTCTTC | CASTPDRGGYNEQFF
. | TRBJ2-7 | TRBV18 | 13 | . | TGTGCCAGCTCACTCACACCGGTTTACGAGCAGTACTTC | CASSLTPVYEQYF
. | TRBJ1-1 | TRBV7-2 | 14 | once | TGTGCCAGCAGCTTAGCGATAGGACAGAGTGAAGCTTTCTTT | CASSLAIGQSEAFF
TRBD1 | TRBJ2-5 | TRBV23-1 | 15 | . | TGCGCCAGCAGTCAACTGGGACAGGGAGAAGAGACCCAGTACTTC | CASSQLGQGEETQYF
. | TRBJ2-6 | TRBV7-3 | 16 | . | TGTGCCAGCACCCCCCAGACTTACTCTGGGGCCAACGTCCTGACTTTC | CASTPQTYSGANVLTF
TRBD2 | TRBJ2-1 | TRBV4-3 | 15 | . | TGCGCCAGCAGCCAAGTGGGGGGGGTCTACAATGAGCAGTTCTTC | CASSQVGGVYNEQFF
TRBD2 | TRBJ2-5 | TRBV11-2 | 18 | . | TGTGCCAGCAGCAGACCCGGACTAGCGGGGGGGACCCGGGAGACCCAGTACTTC | CASSRPGLAGGTRETQYF
. | TRBJ2-7 | TRBV7-9 | 14 | . | TGTGCCAGCAGCTTAGCGGTCAGTACGGACGAGCAGTACTTC | CASSLAVSTDEQYF
TRBD1 | TRBJ1-5 | TRBV28 | 14 | . | TGTGCCAGCAGACGGGACAGCGGAGCTCAGCCCCAGCATTTT | CASRRDSGAQPQHF
TRBD2 | TRBJ2-3 | TRBV29-1 | 14 | few | TGCAGCGTCTCTAGCGGGGTTAGCACAGATACGCAGTATTTT | CSVSSGVSTDTQYF
TRBD2 | TRBJ2-7 | TRBV15 | 15 | . | TGTGCCACCAAGGGGGACCTAGCGGGGACGGTCGAGCAGTACTTC | CATKGDLAGTVEQYF
. | TRBJ2-7 | TRBV7-8 | 13 | . | TGTGCCAGCAGCTTAGATGGTTCCTACGAGCAGTACTTC | CASSLDGSYEQYF
. | TRBJ2-2 | TRBV9 | 13 | . | TGTGCCAGCAGCGTAGCAGACACCGGGGAGCTGTTTTTT | CASSVADTGELFF
TRBD1 | TRBJ2-7 | TRBV15 | 16 | few | TGTGCCACCAGCAGACTACAGGGGTCAAGCTCCTACGAGCAGTACTTC | CATSRLQGSSSYEQYF
. | TRBJ2-1 | TRBV4-3 | 13 | . | TGCGCCAGCAGCCAAGGGAGGGTTAATGAGCAGTTCTTC | CASSQGRVNEQFF
. | TRBJ2-6 | TRBV5-1 | 17 | . | TGCGCCAGCAGCCGCGTGGTTATAGGCTCTGGGGCCAACGTCCTGACTTTC | CASSRVVIGSGANVLTF
. | TRBJ2-6 | TRBV7-9 | 16 | . | TGTGCCAGCAGCTACGGGACCAGCTCTGGGGCCAACGTCCTGACTTTC | CASSYGTSSGANVLTF
. | TRBJ2-1 | TRBV2 | 17 | few | TGTGCCAGCAGTGAAGGGGGTGCAGGATCCTCCTACAATGAGCAGTTCTTC | CASSEGGAGSSYNEQFF
TRBD2 | TRBJ2-1 | TRBV27 | 16 | . | TGTGCCAGCAGTTTCTTGCTAGCGGGAGGGCCGGGTGAGCAGTTCTTC | CASSFLLAGGPGEQFF
TRBD1 | TRBJ2-3 | TRBV29-1 | 14 | . | TGCAGCGTTCTGGACAGGGCATTCTCAGATACGCAGTATTTT | CSVLDRAFSDTQYF
TRBD1 | TRBJ2-1 | TRBV29-1 | 13 | . | TGCAGCCATGGGACAGGGGGCTACAATGAGCAGTTCTTC | CSHGTGGYNEQFF
. | TRBJ1-1 | TRBV29-1 | 11 | . | TGCAGCGTTGCTGGGAGAACTGAAGCTTTCTTT | CSVAGRTEAFF
. | TRBJ1-1 | TRBV5-4 | 15 | . | TGTGCCAGCAGCGTTGGACAGAACGCGAACACTGAAGCTTTCTTT | CASSVGQNANTEAFF
. | TRBJ2-4 | TRBV7-2 | 13 | many | TGTGCCAGCAGCCTTGGGTTAGAAAACATTCAGTACTTC | CASSLGLENIQYF
TRBD1 | TRBJ2-1 | TRBV7-2 | 16 | few | TGTGCCAGCAGCGTAAGGACAGGAGACCTCTACAATGAGCAGTTCTTC | CASSVRTGDLYNEQFF
. | TRBJ2-1 | TRBV4-3 | 16 | . | TGCGCCAGCAGCCAAGACCGGGGACCTGGTGAGGGTGAGCAGTTCTTC | CASSQDRGPGEGEQFF
TRBD1 | TRBJ2-7 | TRBV6-5 | 15 | . | TGTGCCAGCAGTTACTCTGGGACAGGGTCCTACGAGCAGTACTTC | CASSYSGTGSYEQYF
TRBD2 | TRBJ2-4 | TRBV30 | 14 | . | TGTGCCTGGACTAGCGGGAGCAGTATTAACATTCAGTACTTC | CAWTSGSSINIQYF
. | TRBJ2-1 | TRBV18 | 14 | few | TGTGCCAGCTCCCCTCGGGACTCCTACAATGAGCAGTTCTTC | CASSPRDSYNEQFF
. | TRBJ2-1 | TRBV5-1 | 15 | . | TGCGCCAGCAGCTTTTTGGGGGACGCCTACAATGAGCAGTTCTTC | CASSFLGDAYNEQFF
TRBD2 | TRBJ2-2 | TRBV2 | 11 | few | TGTGCCAGGGCGGGGGCCGGGGAGCTGTTTTTT | CARAGAGELFF
. | TRBJ2-2 | TRBV2 | 13 | . | TGTGCCAGCAATTGGCAATACAACGGGGAGCTGTTTTTT | CASNWQYNGELFF
TRBD1 | TRBJ1-2 | TRBV6-5 | 13 | . | TGTGCCAGCAGACTGGGACAGTTCTATGGCTACACCTTC | CASRLGQFYGYTF
. | TRBJ2-2 | TRBV25-1 | 14 | . | TGTGCCAGCAGTGCCCGGCTATACACCGGGGAGCTGTTTTTT | CASSARLYTGELFF
. | TRBJ2-1 | TRBV29-1 | 13 | . | TGCAGCTTTGCTCCGGAGGGTCGGAATGAGCAGTTCTTC | CSFAPEGRNEQFF
. | TRBJ2-7 | TRBV30 | 13 | . | TGTGCCTGGAGTACAGGAGCCCGCTACGAGCAGTACTTC | CAWSTGARYEQYF
TRBD1 | TRBJ2-1 | TRBV29-1 | 13 | . | TGCAGCGCCCGGACAGGGGCCTACAATGAGCAGTTCTTC | CSARTGAYNEQFF
. | TRBJ1-2 | TRBV29-1 | 12 | . | TGCAGCGTGGAAGAACGAGACTATGGCTACACCTTC | CSVEERDYGYTF
. | TRBJ2-5 | TRBV5-1 | 14 | few | TGCGCCAGCATGAGGGGGGTAGGACAGGAGACCCAGTACTTC | CASMRGVGQETQYF
. | TRBJ1-2 | TRBV29-1 | 16 | . | TGCAGCGTCCCCGGTGATGGGGGGAACTCTAACTATGGCTACACCTTC | CSVPGDGGNSNYGYTF